This entry lists 20 T cell receptor beta chains sequenced from one sample in a study of T cells after yellow fever vaccination. TCRdb re-analysed the 5' RACE reads in MiXCR, keeping a single row per CDR3 protein. The sample has around 550,000 distinct CDR3 sequences, roughly a fifth seen once. The sequencing used PBMCs, collected 15 days after the yellow fever booster vaccination. The receptors here all came from a young man who received the YFV17D yellow fever vaccine.

This clonotype has a count of ten or more. This chain links TRBV7-9 with TRBJ2-3; no firm D call. CDR3 size: 13 residues. Germline V CDR1 and CDR2: SEHNR, FQNEAQ (reference sequence). Trimming shortened V by 0 bases and J by 2 bases, and 3 bases separated the two germline ends. CDR3 amino acids: CASSLAVTDTQYF. CDR3 sequence (DNA): TGTGCCAGCAGCTTAGCGGTCACAGATACGCAGTATTTT.

V gene TRBV29-1 combines with J gene TRBJ2-3; perhaps TRBD1 as D (5 bases). This CDR3 spans 12 amino acids. V lost 6 bases and J lost 4, with 11 bases in between. Germline assignment: CDR1 SQVTM and CDR2 ANQGSEA. The CDR3 sequence: CSVNYRPDTQYF. The CDR3 region has the DNA TGCAGCGTGAACTACAGGCCAGATACGCAGTATTTT.

This sequence joins TRBV3-1 and TRBJ1-6; D is ambiguous. Trimming removed 0 bases from V and 6 bases from J, with 0 bases in between. Germline V gene lookup returns CDR1 LGHDT and CDR2 YNNKEL (reference sequence). The CDR3 covers 12 residues. CDR3 region: CASSQDNSPLHF. The CDR3 region has the DNA TGTGCCAGCAGCCAAGATAATTCACCCCTCCACTTT.

This sequence joins TRBV5-8 and TRBJ1-5; unclear D gene. This CDR3 is built from 15 residues. CDR1 SGHTS and CDR2 YDEGEE come from the germline V gene. Trimming stripped 4 bases from V and 0 bases from J, with 11 bases between. CDR3 bases: TGTGCCAGCAGCCTGATGGGTGATAGCAATCAGCCCCAGCATTTT. Protein product: CASSLMGDSNQPQHF.

V gene TRBV19 combines with J gene TRBJ2-7; no reliable D call. The CDR3 extends over 13 amino acids. Trimming pared 0 bases from V and 3 bases from J, leaving 6 bases between. Germline CDR1 is LNHDA and CDR2 is SQIVND (reference sequence). CDR3: CASSIEADYEQYF. The CDR3, as DNA: TGTGCCAGTAGTATAGAGGCTGACTACGAGCAGTACTTC.

This clonotype came up a few times. This chain joins TRBV5-1 and TRBJ1-1, with TRBD1 as a possible D gene (5 bases). The CDR3 contains 14 residues. Germline V gene lookup returns CDR1 SGHRS and CDR2 YFSETQ. V lost 4 bases and J 1 base, leaving 11 bases between the germline ends. CDR3 sequence (DNA): TGCGCCAGCAGCCCCGGGGGGGGGAACACTGAAGCTTTCTTT. This codes for CASSPGGGNTEAFF. Full variable domain (rest looked up from reference TRBV5-1 and TRBJ1-1): KAGVTQTPRYLIKTRGQQVTLSCSPISGHRSVSWYQQTPGQGLQFLFEYFSETQRNKGNFPGRFSGRQFSNSRSEMNVSTLELGDSALYLCASSPGGGNTEAFFGQGTRLTVV.

The J gene is TRBJ1-2, the V gene TRBV6-1; maybe TRBD1 (6 bases). Between the trimmed V and J ends, which lost 6 bases and 2 bases, there was a span of 13 bases. The CDR3 consists of 14 residues. Germline V CDR1 and CDR2: MNHNS, SASEGT. The CDR3 DNA reads TGTGCCAGCAGAGAGACAGGCCGCAACTATGGCTACACCTTC. Translated: CASRETGRNYGYTF.

This clonotype appeared a few times. The chain links TRBV12-3 or TRBV12-4 to TRBJ2-6; D might be TRBD2 (5 bases). The CDR3 length is 20 residues. V dropped 2 bases and J dropped 0 bases, with 20 bases sitting between them. CDR3 bases: TGTGCCAGCAGTTTATCCGCGCGAGGGATCCCTAGCTCTGGGGCCAACGTCCTGACTTTC. This sequence encodes CASSLSARGIPSSGANVLTF.

This sequence joins TRBV18 and TRBJ2-5, with a possible D match to TRBD2 (5 bases). The V gene lost 5 bases and the J gene lost 4 bases, with 17 bases spanning the gap. Germline CDR1 is KGHSH and CDR2 is LQKENI. The CDR3 totals 15 residues. In DNA form, the CDR3 reads TGTGCCAGCTCAGTGACCCGCGGGTCCTTAGAGACCCAGTACTTC. Protein: CASSVTRGSLETQYF.

This clonotype was counted ten times or more. The V gene is TRBV5-6, the J gene TRBJ2-7; no clear D gene. Deletions cut 1 base from V and 3 bases from J, with 17 bases between. The CDR3 loop spans 16 amino acids. Germline CDR1 SGHDT, CDR2 YYEEEE. Written as DNA, the CDR3 is TGTGCCAGCAGCTTGCAGAAAATACAGACGTACTACGAGCAGTACTTC. Encoded protein: CASSLQKIQTYYEQYF. Filled out from reference TRBV5-6 and TRBJ2-7, the complete variable domain reads DAGVTQSPTHLIKTRGQQVTLRCSPKSGHDTVSWYQQALGQGPQFIFQYYEEEERQRGNFPDRFSGHQFPNYSSELNVNALLLGDSALYLCASSLQKIQTYYEQYFGPGTRLTVT.

This clonotype was counted between two and nine times. The chain carries TRBV7-2 and TRBJ2-7; D possibly corresponds to TRBD1 (6 bases). Germline V gives CDR1 SGHTA, CDR2 FQGNSA. This CDR3 is 14 amino acids long. Trimming left V 5 bases short and J 3 bases short, with 14 bases between. The CDR3 sequence: CASSTTGQHYEQYF. The CDR3 nucleotides read TGTGCCAGCAGCACGACCGGACAGCACTACGAGCAGTACTTC.

The J gene is TRBJ2-7, the V gene TRBV30, with TRBD1 matching over 10 bases. Unmatched junction bases numbered 1, after V lost 2 bases and J lost 3 bases. Germline V gene sequence: CDR1 GTSNPN, CDR2 SVGIG (reference sequence). The CDR3 is 13 residues long. As DNA, the CDR3 is TGTGCCTGGAGTCGGGACAGGGGCTACGAGCAGTACTTC. It yields the protein CAWSRDRGYEQYF. The full variable domain, rest sourced from reference TRBV30 and TRBJ2-7, is SQTIHQWPATLVQPVGSPLSLECTVEGTSNPNLYWYRQAAGRGLQLLFYSVGIGQISSEVPQNLSASRPQDRQFILSSKKLLLSDSGFYLCAWSRDRGYEQYFGPGTRLTVT.

The genes are TRBV29-1 and TRBJ2-7, with TRBD2 identical over 7 bases. Germline CDR1 SQVTM, CDR2 ANQGSEA. The CDR3 spans 12 residues. Germline trimming cut 5 bases from V and 2 bases from J; bases unmatched to any gene: 3. DNA for the CDR3: TGCAGCGTTAGAGCGGGAACCTACGAGCAGTACTTC. Protein: CSVRAGTYEQYF.

In this sample, this clonotype turned up a few times. The rearrangement uses TRBV10-3 and TRBJ2-1, with unresolved D. The CDR3 is 14 residues long. Germline V gene sequence: CDR1 ENHRY, CDR2 SYGVKD. The V end was cut by 0 bases, the J end by 13 bases, with 16 bases between. The CDR3 DNA follows: TGTGCCATCAGTGAGTCGACTGCCCCCACGGCTCAGTTCTTC. The encoded protein is CAISESTAPTAQFF.

The genes are TRBV7-8 and TRBJ2-1; D remains unclear. The CDR3 runs to 13 residues. With 0 bases removed from V and 8 bases from J, the gap between germline ends came to 8 bases. In germline, CDR1 is SGHVS, CDR2 FQNEAQ. The DNA of the CDR3 is TGTGCCAGCAGCTTAGCTAGCAACTATGAGCAGTTCTTC. Protein product: CASSLASNYEQFF.

The sample holds a few counts of this clonotype. The chain uses TRBV19 and TRBJ1-5; D is perhaps TRBD1 (5 bases). The ends were cut back, 4 bases at V and 1 base at J, with 14 bases in the middle. CDR1 and CDR2 from the germline V gene are LNHDA and SQIVND (reference sequence). The CDR3 covers 16 residues. CDR3 DNA sequence: TGTGCCAGTAGTACGTTGGAGGGGATCAGCAATCAGCCCCAGCATTTT. Protein sequence: CASSTLEGISNQPQHF.

This clonotype was seen many times. The rearrangement joins TRBV12-3 or TRBV12-4 to TRBJ2-3; tentative D call: TRBD1 (8 bases). Trimming removed 6 bases from V and 5 bases from J, with 15 bases in between. This CDR3 region has 14 residues. The CDR3 bases are TGTGCCAGCAGATCGTACAGGGGGGGAGATACGCAGTATTTT. It yields the protein CASRSYRGGDTQYF.

This clonotype showed up just a few times. The chain recombines TRBV7-2 with TRBJ2-5, with 10 bases matching TRBD1. V trimming: 6 bases; J trimming: 5 bases; junction bases outside the gene matches: 9. CDR3 length: 15 amino acids. The V gene's germline CDR1 is SGHTA and CDR2 FQGNSA. The CDR3 here is CASSRQGATGETQYF. CDR3 coding DNA: TGTGCCAGCAGTCGACAGGGGGCAACAGGGGAGACCCAGTACTTC.

The V gene is TRBV20-1, the J gene TRBJ2-2, with D perhaps TRBD2 (5 bases). CDR3 length: 14 residues. The V gene lost 3 bases and the J gene lost 0 bases, with 8 bases spanning the gap. Germline values: CDR1 DFQATT, CDR2 SNEGSKA (reference sequence). Here the CDR3 DNA reads TGCAGTGCTAGGTCGGGAACGAACACCGGGGAGCTGTTTTTT. Amino acid sequence: CSARSGTNTGELFF.

The chain employs TRBV24-1 and TRBJ2-6; no definite D call. Germline CDR1 and CDR2: KGHDR and SFDVKD. Trimming removed 1 base at V and 0 bases at J, with 9 bases between. The CDR3 is 17 residues long. CDR3 DNA sequence: TGTGCCACCAGTGATTTCACAGAACCCTCTGGGGCCAACGTCCTGACTTTC. Its protein is CATSDFTEPSGANVLTF.